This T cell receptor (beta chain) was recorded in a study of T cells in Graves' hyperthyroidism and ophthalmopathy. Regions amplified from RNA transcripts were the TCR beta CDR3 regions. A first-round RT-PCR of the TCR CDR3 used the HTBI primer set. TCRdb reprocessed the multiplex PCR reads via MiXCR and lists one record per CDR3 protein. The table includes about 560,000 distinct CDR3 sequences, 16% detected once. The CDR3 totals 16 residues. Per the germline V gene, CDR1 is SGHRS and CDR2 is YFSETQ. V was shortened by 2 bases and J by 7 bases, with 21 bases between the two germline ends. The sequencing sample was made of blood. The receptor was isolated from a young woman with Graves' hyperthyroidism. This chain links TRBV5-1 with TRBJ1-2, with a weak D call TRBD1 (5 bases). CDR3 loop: CASSLGFEGIRAGYTF. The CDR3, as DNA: TGCGCCAGCAGCTTAGGGTTCGAGGGGATTCGGGCTGGCTACACCTTC.